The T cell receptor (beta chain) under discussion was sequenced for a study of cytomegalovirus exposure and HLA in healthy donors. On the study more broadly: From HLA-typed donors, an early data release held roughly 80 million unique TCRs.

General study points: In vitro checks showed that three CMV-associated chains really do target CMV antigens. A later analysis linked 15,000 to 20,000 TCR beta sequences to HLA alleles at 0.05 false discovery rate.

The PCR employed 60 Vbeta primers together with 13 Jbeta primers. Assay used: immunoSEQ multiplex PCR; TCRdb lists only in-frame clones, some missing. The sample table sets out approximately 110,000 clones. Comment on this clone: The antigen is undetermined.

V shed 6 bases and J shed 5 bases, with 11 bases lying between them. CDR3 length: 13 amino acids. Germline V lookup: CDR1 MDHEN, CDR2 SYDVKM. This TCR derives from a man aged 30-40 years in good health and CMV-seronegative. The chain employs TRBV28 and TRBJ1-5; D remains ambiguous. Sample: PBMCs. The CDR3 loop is CASRTGWDQPQHF. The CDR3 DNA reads TGTGCCAGCAGAACGGGGTGGGATCAGCCCCAGCATTTT.